Following are 8 T cell receptor beta chains from one sample sequenced in a study of OX40 agonist ivuxolimab in advanced cancers. Measured with immunoSEQ multiplex PCR; TCRdb has only the in-frame clones, and not every one. The data contain about 23,000 clones, 84% of them singletons. The material sequenced was CD4+ or CD8+ T cells sorted from blood, taken in a trial of the OX40 agonist ivuxolimab. The receptors originated from an adult with an advanced solid tumor such as melanoma, head and neck, liver or kidney cancer.

A single count supports this clone. V is TRBV27 and J is TRBJ2-1; the D call may be TRBD1 or TRBD2 (5 bases each). CDR1 is MNHEY, CDR2 SMNVEV, per germline (reference sequence). This CDR3 has 14 residues. V lost 3 bases and J 3 bases, leaving 9 bases between the germline ends. The CDR3 sequence is CASSFWGIYNEQFF. The DNA of the CDR3 is TGTGCCAGCAGTTTTTGGGGGATCTACAATGAGCAGTTCTTC.

Only a few counts were recorded for this clone. This chain joins TRBV5-6 and TRBJ1-1, with D unresolved. Germline CDR1 and CDR2: SGHDT and YYEEEE. The CDR3 totals 13 residues. With 6 bases removed from V and 5 bases from J, the gap between germline ends came to 14 bases. CDR3: CASTMRAFTEAFF. In DNA, the CDR3 is TGTGCCAGCACCATGAGGGCATTTACTGAAGCTTTCTTT. Supplemented by reference TRBV5-6 and TRBJ1-1, the full variable domain reads DAGVTQSPTHLIKTRGQQVTLRCSPKSGHDTVSWYQQALGQGPQFIFQYYEEEERQRGNFPDRFSGHQFPNYSSELNVNALLLGDSALYLCASTMRAFTEAFFGQGTRLTVV.

A few counts support this clone. The rearrangement links TRBV7-9 to TRBJ2-5; weak D call: TRBD1 (5 bases). Between the trimmed V and J ends, which lost 0 bases and 5 bases, there was a span of 10 bases. This CDR3 contains 14 residues. In germline, CDR1 is SEHNR, CDR2 FQNEAQ (reference sequence). CDR3 coding DNA: TGTGCCAGCAGCTTAGCCAGGGCATGGGAGACCCAGTACTTC. This translates into CASSLARAWETQYF.

The chain uses TRBV7-6 and TRBJ1-1; TRBD1 is a possible D gene (5 bases). Germline V gene data show CDR1 as SGHVS and CDR2 as FNYEAQ. Trimming took off 5 bases at V and 0 bases at J, with 16 bases between the two ends. The CDR3 covers 16 residues. The CDR3 loop reads CASSTWETVMNTEAFF. In nucleotides, the CDR3 is TGTGCCAGCAGCACCTGGGAGACAGTCATGAACACTGAAGCTTTCTTT.

This clone has a single count. The rearrangement uses TRBV19 and TRBJ1-2; TRBD1 aligns across 8 bases. The junction had 3 bases not matched to a gene; V was cut back by 1 base and J by 5 bases. This CDR3 is built from 14 residues. The germline V gene encodes CDR1 LNHDA and CDR2 SQIVND (reference sequence). The CDR3 DNA sequence: TGTGCCAGTAGTATAGGGACAGGGAGGTATGGCTACACCTTC. Translating gives CASSIGTGRYGYTF.

In this sample, this clone turned up a few times. The DNA for the CDR3 is TGTGCCAGCAGTTTACGGGGGGGACCATATAGCAATCAGCCCCAGCATTTT. This encodes CASSLRGGPYSNQPQHF. This chain uses TRBV27 with TRBJ1-5; tentatively, D is TRBD1 (5 bases). The V and J ends lost 2 bases and 0 bases respectively, with 14 bases between them. The CDR3 sequence is 17 residues long. Looked up from germline, CDR1 is MNHEY and CDR2 is SMNVEV (reference sequence).

As DNA, the CDR3 is TGTGCCAGCAGTGACCCAAACTACCCCCAGGAGCAGTTCTTC. Encoded protein: CASSDPNYPQEQFF. The chain employs TRBV6-5 and TRBJ2-1, with D unclear. V lost 5 bases, J lost 10 bases, and 18 bases lay in between. CDR1 and CDR2 from the germline V gene are MNHEY and SVGAGI. This CDR3 comprises 14 residues.

V is TRBV15 and J is TRBJ1-2; D uncertain. The length of the CDR3 is 16 residues. The V gene's germline CDR1 is LNHNV and CDR2 YYDKDF (reference sequence). Deletions cut 0 bases from V and 8 bases from J, with 19 bases between. DNA for the CDR3: TGTGCCACCAGCAGAGATCGTCTAATGGGATTTGCAGGCTACACCTTC. This gives the protein CATSRDRLMGFAGYTF.